A selection of T cell receptor beta chains follows, all from one sample in a study of naive and memory T cell subsets. Via MiXCR, TCRdb re-called the 5' RACE reads, giving one row per CDR3 protein. The data hold more than 55,000 distinct CDR3 sequences, with less than 10% observed a single time. The receptors derive from a female donor in good health. The CDR3 runs from the conserved cysteine through the conserved F or W. D genes are given only for firm matches. Rows may omit the clone size; those that give it use once, few, many or a size class.

- | TRBJ2-6 | many | TRBV7-9 | CASSLLQSSGANVLTF | TGTGCCAGCAGCTTATTACAGAGCTCTGGGGCCAACGTCCTGACTTTC
- | TRBJ1-1 | many | TRBV6-2/TRBV6-3 | CAITSRRQPMNTEAFF | TGTGCCATCACGTCAAGACGGCAGCCCATGAACACTGAAGCCTTCTTT
- | TRBJ2-6 | many | TRBV12-5 | CASGFSGANVLTF | TGTGCTAGTGGTTTTTCTGGGGCCAACGTCCTGACTTTC
- | TRBJ1-2 | many | TRBV6-2/TRBV6-3 | CASSLRTYGYTF | TGTGCCAGCAGTCTTCGGACCTATGGCTACACCTTC
TRBD2 | TRBJ2-2 | - | TRBV20-1 | CSVDRGGRSGELFF | TGCAGTGTTGATCGGGGGGGGAGGAGCGGGGAGCTGTTTTTT
- | TRBJ1-4 | few | TRBV4-1 | CASSHSRPGMGEKLFF | TGCGCCAGCAGCCATTCAAGGCCAGGGATGGGTGAAAAACTGTTTTTT
- | TRBJ1-1 | many | TRBV7-2 | CAWARAGGTEAFF | TGTGCCTGGGCTAGGGCGGGGGGGACTGAAGCTTTCTTT
- | TRBJ2-1 | - | TRBV3-1 | CASSYGLRGYNEQFF | TGTGCCAGCAGCTACGGACTACGGGGTTACAATGAGCAGTTCTTC
- | TRBJ2-3 | few | TRBV7-2 | CASSSLSVVTDTQYF | TGTGCCAGCAGCTCCCTGTCAGTAGTCACGGATACGCAGTATTTT
TRBD2 | TRBJ2-6 | few | TRBV6-5 | CASSPRLAGGSGANVLTF | TGTGCCAGCAGCCCACGACTAGCGGGGGGATCTGGGGCCAACGTCCTGACTTTC
- | TRBJ2-6 | many | TRBV7-8 | CASRGPRRAGANVLTF | TGTGCCAGCAGAGGACCCCGTCGGGCTGGGGCCAACGTCCTGACTTTC
- | TRBJ1-2 | many | TRBV6-5 | CASSYQGLSYTF | TGTGCCAGCAGTTACCAGGGTCTCAGCTACACCTTC
- | TRBJ1-2 | few | TRBV9 | CASRSTTLDGDTF | TGTGCCAGCAGGTCCACTACCCTCGATGGCGACACCTTC
- | TRBJ1-3 | few | TRBV27 | CAAGVTGNTIYF | TGTGCCGCCGGGGTGACTGGAAACACCATATATTTT
- | TRBJ1-4 | many | TRBV19 | CASSTRDRTNEKLFF | TGTGCCAGTAGTACCAGGGATAGGACTAATGAAAAACTGTTTTTT